The 20 T cell receptor beta chains reported below all come from one sample, sequenced in a study of cytomegalovirus exposure and HLA in healthy donors. PCR employed 60 Vbeta and 13 Jbeta primers. Profiling relied on immunoSEQ multiplex PCR, and the TCRdb table lists in-frame clones only, not all of them. The sample records 36,000 or so clones, 70% to 85% being singletons. The material sequenced was PBMCs. The receptor source for this set is a woman aged 18-29 years in good health and CMV-seronegative.

The chain is built from TRBV27 and TRBJ2-7; TRBD1 matches at 8 bases. CDR3 length equals 14 residues. Germline lookup yields CDR1 MNHEY and CDR2 SMNVEV (reference sequence). The trim removed 8 bases at V and 2 bases at J, leaving 8 bases unmatched. CDR3 amino acids: CASSRGGQAYEQYF. The CDR3 coding sequence is TGTGCCAGCTCGCGAGGGGGACAGGCCTACGAGCAGTACTTC.

V usage is TRBV7-9 and J usage is TRBJ2-3; 7 bases map to TRBD1. This CDR3 has 14 amino acids. Germline assignment: CDR1 SEHNR and CDR2 FQNEAQ (reference sequence). J was trimmed by 5 bases and V by 5 bases; bases with no gene match: 7. CDR3 DNA sequence: TGTGCCAGCAGCGGGACAGAGGGGGAAGATACGCAGTATTTT. This sequence encodes CASSGTEGEDTQYF.

The J gene is TRBJ1-5, the V gene TRBV28, with 7 bases fitting TRBD1. The ends lost 6 bases at V and 8 bases at J; junction bases unmatched: 7. Per germline, CDR1 MDHEN and CDR2 SYDVKM. The CDR3 is 13 amino acids. The CDR3 here is CASSGQAGKPQHF. The CDR3 DNA reads as TGTGCCAGCAGCGGACAGGCCGGGAAGCCCCAGCATTTT.

V gene TRBV25-1 combines with J gene TRBJ1-2, with TRBD1 identical over 7 bases. Looked up from germline, CDR1 is MGHDK and CDR2 is SYGVNS. This CDR3 region has 14 residues. V dropped 3 bases and J dropped 6; count of bases not matched to a gene: 7. CDR3 DNA sequence: TGTGCCAGCAGTGACCCGGGGACAGTCAATGGCTACACCTTC. It encodes CASSDPGTVNGYTF.

This rearrangement joins TRBV5-6 to TRBJ1-1, with TRBD1 as a possible D gene (6 bases). Germline loops: CDR1 SGHDT, CDR2 YYEEEE. Between the trimmed V and J ends, which lost 6 bases and 0 bases, there was a span of 18 bases. This CDR3 comprises 16 residues. CDR3 nucleotides: TGTGCCAGCACCCATATGACAGGCTCCTTGAACACTGAAGCTTTCTTT. Translating it yields CASTHMTGSLNTEAFF.

The CDR3 protein is CASSDRDFGYTGELFF. In nucleotides, the CDR3 is TGTGCCAGCAGTGATAGGGACTTCGGTTACACCGGGGAGCTGTTTTTT. V usage is TRBV2 and J usage is TRBJ2-2; tentative D call: TRBD2 (6 bases). Trimming removed 3 bases from V and 3 bases from J, with 14 bases in between. Germline CDR1 reads SNHLY; CDR2 reads FYNNEI. The CDR3 runs to 16 residues.

The genes are TRBV5-6 and TRBJ2-3; TRBD2 matches 14 bases. CDR3 length: 19 residues. V dropped 4 bases and J dropped 0; count of bases not matched to a gene: 10. Germline V gene lookup returns CDR1 SGHDT and CDR2 YYEEEE. In DNA, the CDR3 is TGTGCCAGCAGCCTACCGGGACTAGCGGGAGTTGGGAGCACAGATACGCAGTATTTT. Its protein is CASSLPGLAGVGSTDTQYF.

This rearrangement joins TRBV27 to TRBJ1-2; no clear D. Germline V gene data show CDR1 as MNHEY and CDR2 as SMNVEV (reference sequence). This CDR3 is 13 amino acids long. Trimming cost V 7 bases and J 4 bases, with 13 bases left between them. CDR3 nucleotides: TGTGCCAGCATCCCCAGGATCCTCTATGGCTACACCTTC. Its protein product is CASIPRILYGYTF.

The chain employs TRBV4-3 and TRBJ2-1; 7 bases line up with TRBD2. J gave up 7 bases and V 3 bases, and 0 bases lay outside the gene matches. Germline loops: CDR1 LGHNA, CDR2 YSLEER. This CDR3 has 12 residues. CDR3 coding DNA: TGCGCCAGCAGCCAGCGGGGGAATGAGCAGTTCTTC. Translating it yields CASSQRGNEQFF.

The chain couples TRBV29-1 to TRBJ2-7, with 14 bases that match TRBD2. This CDR3 is built from 17 residues. Germline CDR1 reads SQVTM; CDR2 reads ANQGSEA. With V trimmed by 4 bases and J by 3 bases, 11 bases remained unmatched. Written as DNA, the CDR3 is TGCAGCGTTGGCCCCCTCGGACTAGCGGGGGGCCTCTACGAGCAGTACTTC. It yields the protein CSVGPLGLAGGLYEQYF.

This chain uses TRBV6-5 with TRBJ1-6; 7 positions agree with TRBD1. Trimming took 6 bases from V and 10 from J; bases not matched to a gene: 12. The CDR3 length is 15 residues. The V gene's germline CDR1 is MNHEY and CDR2 SVGAGI. CDR3 in DNA: TGTGCCAGCAGCCAGATTCAGGGGGGAAAGTCACCCCTCCACTTT. The encoded protein is CASSQIQGGKSPLHF.

The CDR3 nucleotides are TGCGCCAGCAGCGTCAACAGGGGGCTAGACGAGCAGTACTTC. Protein product: CASSVNRGLDEQYF. This sequence joins TRBV5-1 and TRBJ2-7; 9 nucleotides align to TRBD1. The CDR3 length is 14 residues. With V trimmed by 4 bases and J by 5 bases, 7 bases remained unmatched. Per germline, CDR1 SGHRS and CDR2 YFSETQ.

In this sample, this clone turned up a few times. The chain carries TRBV25-1 and TRBJ1-1; D ambiguous. Trimming removed 3 bases from V and 4 bases from J, with 9 bases in between. The germline V gene encodes CDR1 MGHDK and CDR2 SYGVNS. The CDR3 spans 13 residues. DNA of the CDR3: TGTGCCAGCAGTGATGGAGGTAGCACTGAAGCTTTCTTT. Amino acid sequence: CASSDGGSTEAFF.

This clone was recorded only once. The J gene is TRBJ1-4, the V gene TRBV2; no firm D call. The CDR3 is 14 amino acids. Germline V CDR1 and CDR2: SNHLY, FYNNEI. Trimming shortened V by 7 bases and J by 6 bases, and 15 bases separated the two germline ends. The CDR3 reads CASISTGSDEKLFF. Here the CDR3 DNA reads TGTGCCAGCATATCGACCGGGTCCGATGAAAAACTGTTTTTT.

The chain uses TRBV9 and TRBJ2-2, with 10 bases lining up with TRBD2. CDR1 and CDR2 (germline): SGDLS, YYNGEE. The V gene end was trimmed by 5 bases and the J gene end by 6 bases; junction bases not matched to a gene: 10. The CDR3 loop spans 16 amino acids. The CDR3 coding sequence is TGTGCCAGCAGTGCAACTAGCGGGGAAGAGGCCGGGGAGCTGTTTTTT. This sequence encodes CASSATSGEEAGELFF.

There are a few counts of this clone. The chain links TRBV11-2 to TRBJ2-5; the D is unclear. CDR3 length: 10 residues. Germline CDR1 SGHAT, CDR2 FQNNGV. V shed 5 bases and J shed 9 bases, with 7 bases lying between them. In DNA, the CDR3 is TGTGCCAGCAGCCCGCCGGCCCAGTACTTC. Translation gives CASSPPAQYF.

This chain links TRBV28 with TRBJ2-5; 7 nucleotides align to TRBD2. The germline CDR1 and CDR2 sequences are MDHEN and SYDVKM. Trimming cost V 7 bases and J 1 base; bases outside gene matches: 6. This CDR3 is built from 14 residues. CDR3: CASISGTIQETQYF. The DNA of the CDR3 is TGTGCCAGCATCTCCGGGACTATCCAAGAGACCCAGTACTTC. The full variable domain, with the rest looked up from reference TRBV28 and TRBJ2-5, is DVKVTQSSRYLVKRTGEKVFLECVQDMDHENMFWYRQDPGLGLRLIYFSYDVKMKEKGDIPEGYSVSREKKERFSLILESASTNQTSMYLCASISGTIQETQYFGPGTRLLVL.

The rearrangement uses TRBV15 and TRBJ1-5; unclear D gene. CDR1 is LNHNV and CDR2 is YYDKDF in the germline V gene (reference sequence). The CDR3 spans 14 residues. The V end lost 6 bases, the J end lost 2 bases, and 11 bases lay between the germline ends. The CDR3 sequence is CATRPPEGNQPQHF. In nucleotides, the CDR3 is TGTGCCACCAGACCTCCAGAAGGCAATCAGCCCCAGCATTTT.

This clone turned up a few times. V gene TRBV27 combines with J gene TRBJ2-7, with TRBD2 matching 10 bases. The ends lost 5 bases at V and 2 bases at J; junction bases unmatched: 6. The CDR3 runs 15 residues. The germline CDR1 and CDR2 sequences are MNHEY and SMNVEV (reference sequence). The CDR3 is CASSLGSGRAYEQYF. The DNA of the CDR3 is TGTGCCAGCAGTCTTGGCAGCGGGAGGGCCTACGAGCAGTACTTC.

The rearrangement uses TRBV19 and TRBJ2-5; 9 bases are shared with TRBD2. V dropped 6 bases and J dropped 5; count of bases not matched to a gene: 7. This CDR3 has 14 amino acids. Germline CDR1 reads LNHDA; CDR2 reads SQIVND (reference sequence). CDR3 coding DNA: TGTGCCAGTAGCCAGCGGGGGGCGGGGGAGACCCAGTACTTC. It yields the protein CASSQRGAGETQYF.